These 31 T cell receptor beta chains share one sample of origin, sequenced in a study of T cell responses to AZD1222 COVID-19 vaccine. Some clones are missing from TCRdb's copy, which holds only in-frame ones; the method was immunoSEQ multiplex PCR. The table includes some 150,000 clones, 85% to 95% detected once. The source was peripheral blood, collected on day 0 of AZD1222 vaccination. Receptor source: an adult in good health.

V is TRBV5-1 and J is TRBJ2-1; D gene uncertain. Trimming removed 4 bases at V and 4 bases at J, with 12 bases between. The CDR3 runs to 14 residues. In germline, CDR1 is SGHRS, CDR2 YFSETQ. The CDR3 DNA sequence: TGCGCCAGCAGCCAGGAAGGGCGGTACAATGAGCAGTTCTTC. Protein sequence: CASSQEGRYNEQFF.

DNA of the CDR3: TGTGCCAGCAGTTTACCCGGAGGGCGGGGGAGCACAGATACGCAGTATTTT. This sequence encodes CASSLPGGRGSTDTQYF. This chain links TRBV27 with TRBJ2-3; TRBD2 matches at 7 bases. CDR1 is MNHEY, CDR2 SMNVEV, per germline (reference sequence). The CDR3 is made up of 17 amino acids. With V trimmed by 2 bases and J by 0 bases, 8 bases remained unmatched.

The count of this clone is one. Other DNA sequences in this sample translate to the same CDR3. DNA for the CDR3: TGTGCCAGCAGTTTACGGGACAATGAGCAGTTCTTC. Translation: CASSLRDNEQFF. The chain uses TRBV12-3 or TRBV12-4 and TRBJ2-1; no clear D. V dropped 2 bases and J dropped 5 bases, with 4 bases sitting between them. The length of the CDR3 is 12 residues.

The chain recombines TRBV6-5 with TRBJ1-2; 8 nucleotides match TRBD1. Looked up from germline, CDR1 is MNHEY and CDR2 is SVGAGI. The V and J ends lost 10 bases and 6 bases, in that order; junction bases with no gene match: 10. This CDR3 is built from 13 residues. The CDR3 nucleotides read TGTGCCACCCAACGGACAGGGTTCGATGGCTACACCTTC. This translates into CATQRTGFDGYTF.

The chain joins TRBV5-6 to TRBJ2-1, with 8 positions matching TRBD2. The CDR3 runs 13 residues. Germline CDR1 SGHDT, CDR2 YYEEEE. The V and J ends lost 5 bases and 8 bases, in that order; junction bases with no gene match: 6. The CDR3 DNA is TGTGCCAGCAGTCGGACTAGCTCCCATGAGCAGTTCTTC. Translation gives CASSRTSSHEQFF.

The table lists this clone with a count of one. This chain joins TRBV19 and TRBJ1-5; perhaps TRBD1 as D (5 bases). Looked up from germline, CDR1 is LNHDA and CDR2 is SQIVND (reference sequence). V gave up 3 bases and J gave up 0 bases, with 15 bases separating them. The CDR3 runs to 17 residues. The CDR3 spells CASSIAGGDYSNQPQHF. The CDR3 coding sequence is TGTGCCAGTAGTATCGCTGGTGGGGACTATAGCAATCAGCCCCAGCATTTT.

The V and J genes are TRBV30 and TRBJ2-2; 9 nucleotides agree with TRBD1. This CDR3 comprises 14 residues. Germline assignment: CDR1 GTSNPN and CDR2 SVGIG (reference sequence). V shed 3 bases, J shed 5 bases, and the junction held 4 bases outside the gene matches. This CDR3 is CAWRQGARTGELFF. In nucleotides, the CDR3 is TGTGCCTGGAGACAGGGGGCTAGGACCGGGGAGCTGTTTTTT.

The V gene is TRBV4-3, the J gene TRBJ2-3; 7 positions agree with TRBD2. The germline CDR1 and CDR2 sequences are LGHNA and YSLEER. The CDR3 consists of 15 residues. The V gene end was trimmed by 3 bases and the J gene end by 6 bases; junction bases not matched to a gene: 9. The CDR3 nucleotides are TGCGCCAGCAGCCACGGAGGTAGGGAGGGGGATACGCAGTATTTT. Its protein is CASSHGGREGDTQYF.

V gene TRBV28 combines with J gene TRBJ1-2; perhaps TRBD1 as D (6 bases). Germline CDR1 MDHEN, CDR2 SYDVKM. Between the trimmed V and J ends, which lost 4 bases and 4 bases, there was a span of 10 bases. The CDR3 runs 13 residues. Here the CDR3 reads CASSSGTTYGYTF. CDR3 in DNA: TGTGCCAGCAGTTCCGGGACAACCTATGGCTACACCTTC.

J is TRBJ1-1 and V is TRBV20-1; D not resolved. The V gene lost 4 bases and the J gene lost 6 bases, with 3 bases spanning the gap. This CDR3 spans 9 amino acids. CDR1 is DFQATT and CDR2 is SNEGSKA in the germline V gene (reference sequence). In nucleotides, the CDR3 is TGCAGTGCTAATGCTGAAGCTTTCTTT. It codes for CSANAEAFF.

The chain has TRBV2 and TRBJ2-3; 11 bases are a match to TRBD1. The CDR3 spans 13 residues. The V and J ends lost 8 bases and 4 bases, in that order; junction bases with no gene match: 2. Per germline, CDR1 SNHLY and CDR2 FYNNEI. This chain's CDR3 is CASGQGASDTQYF. The CDR3 DNA reads as TGTGCCAGCGGACAGGGGGCATCAGATACGCAGTATTTT.

The genes are TRBV30 and TRBJ1-6, with D perhaps TRBD1 (6 bases). The CDR3 length is 13 residues. Trimming took 2 bases from V and 10 from J, leaving 12 bases between them. Germline V gene lookup returns CDR1 GTSNPN and CDR2 SVGIG (reference sequence). Here the CDR3 reads CAWSIQGRSPLHF. The DNA for the CDR3 is TGTGCCTGGAGTATACAGGGCCGCTCACCCCTCCACTTT. Variable domain in full (rest from reference TRBV30 and TRBJ1-6): SQTIHQWPATLVQPVGSPLSLECTVEGTSNPNLYWYRQAAGRGLQLLFYSVGIGQISSEVPQNLSASRPQDRQFILSSKKLLLSDSGFYLCAWSIQGRSPLHFGNGTRLTVT.

V usage is TRBV30 and J usage is TRBJ1-1; D perhaps matches TRBD1 (6 bases). The CDR3 is made up of 16 amino acids. Germline V gene data show CDR1 as GTSNPN and CDR2 as SVGIG (reference sequence). V lost 2 bases, J lost 4 bases, and 20 bases lay in between. CDR3 amino acids: CAWSFPRIRGRTEAFF. The DNA of the CDR3 is TGTGCCTGGAGTTTTCCCCGTATCCGGGGGCGCACTGAAGCTTTCTTT. The full variable domain, with the rest looked up from reference TRBV30 and TRBJ1-1, is SQTIHQWPATLVQPVGSPLSLECTVEGTSNPNLYWYRQAAGRGLQLLFYSVGIGQISSEVPQNLSASRPQDRQFILSSKKLLLSDSGFYLCAWSFPRIRGRTEAFFGQGTRLTVV.

Concerning this clone: Distinct nucleotide sequences in the sample also encode this CDR3. The gene calls are TRBV14 and TRBJ1-2; tentative D call: TRBD1 (6 bases). CDR1 and CDR2 from the germline V gene are SGHDN and FVKESK. The CDR3 covers 13 residues. Trimming stripped 1 base from V and 6 bases from J, with 9 bases between. The CDR3 DNA reads TGTGCCAGCAGCCAAGCAGGGGTTCATGGCTACACCTTC. Translation: CASSQAGVHGYTF.

This clone is a singleton in its sample. The chain uses TRBV10-3 and TRBJ1-2, with D maybe TRBD1 (6 bases). V was clipped by 6 bases and J by 3 bases, with 14 bases between them. The CDR3 is made up of 14 amino acids. CDR1 is ENHRY and CDR2 is SYGVKD in the germline V gene. CDR3 sequence reads: CAISKGGGDYGYTF. In DNA form, the CDR3 reads TGTGCCATCAGCAAAGGGGGGGGAGACTATGGCTACACCTTC.

V is TRBV30 and J is TRBJ2-3; D not certain. There are 15 residues in the CDR3. V lost 0 bases and J lost 0, with 10 bases in between. The germline gives CDR1 GTSNPN, CDR2 SVGIG (reference sequence). The DNA of the CDR3 is TGTGCCTGGAGTGTACTGGGTGGAAGCACAGATACGCAGTATTTT. It translates to CAWSVLGGSTDTQYF.

The chain employs TRBV5-1 and TRBJ1-1; D ambiguous. The V and J ends lost 0 bases and 3 bases respectively, with 21 bases between them. Germline-derived CDR1 and CDR2 are SGHRS and YFSETQ. The CDR3 consists of 18 residues. CDR3 sequence reads: CASSLVHMAQMGDTEAFF. CDR3 in DNA: TGCGCCAGCAGCTTGGTCCATATGGCCCAGATGGGCGACACTGAAGCTTTCTTT.

The chain uses TRBV23-1 and TRBJ1-2, with TRBD1 matching 10 bases. TRBV23-1 is designated an ORF whose function remains uncertain. V gave up 0 bases and J gave up 5 bases; unmatched junction bases: 0. CDR3 length equals 14 residues. The chain's CDR3 is CASSQSGQGYGYTF. CDR3 sequence (DNA): TGCGCCAGCAGTCAATCGGGACAGGGGTATGGCTACACCTTC.

V usage is TRBV2 and J usage is TRBJ1-5; no clear D gene. Germline CDR1 and CDR2: SNHLY and FYNNEI. The CDR3 sequence is 12 residues long. The ends were cut back, 3 bases at V and 7 bases at J, with 7 bases in the middle. The CDR3 bases are TGTGCCAGCAGTGAGGTTGGGCAGCCCCAGCATTTT. Protein: CASSEVGQPQHF.

The chain has TRBV9 and TRBJ1-5, with D maybe TRBD1 (6 bases). V lost 0 bases and J lost 7, with 14 bases in between. Germline V gene lookup returns CDR1 SGDLS and CDR2 YYNGEE. The CDR3 loop spans 15 amino acids. The CDR3 DNA reads TGTGCCAGCAGCGTAGGTGTCGGGGGCGAACAGCCCCAGCATTTT. This codes for CASSVGVGGEQPQHF.

This clone has more than one count but fewer than ten. The chain couples TRBV14 to TRBJ1-4; D is ambiguous. V was pared by 5 bases and J by 8 bases, with 6 bases between. CDR3 length equals 11 residues. Germline V CDR1 and CDR2: SGHDN, FVKESK. CDR3 sequence: CASSGEEKLFF. DNA of the CDR3: TGTGCCAGCAGCGGGGAGGAAAAACTGTTTTTT.

The chain employs TRBV6-5 and TRBJ2-7, with D possibly being TRBD1 or TRBD2 (5 bases each). From germline, CDR1 is MNHEY and CDR2 SVGAGI. V shed 6 bases and J shed 4 bases, with 16 bases lying between them. The CDR3 length is 14 residues. In DNA, the CDR3 is TGTGCCAGCAGAGGGACGGTCGTGAGGTACGAGCAGTACTTC. This gives the protein CASRGTVVRYEQYF.

The chain combines TRBV6-4 with TRBJ1-6; possible D gene TRBD1, 6 bases. V gave up 6 bases and J gave up 5 bases, with 14 bases separating them. CDR3 length equals 15 residues. Germline V lookup: CDR1 MRHNA, CDR2 SNTAGT. CDR3 in amino acids: CASRIRGENNSPLHF. CDR3 DNA sequence: TGTGCCAGCAGGATTAGGGGGGAGAATAATTCACCCCTCCACTTT.

The chain carries TRBV7-9 and TRBJ1-5; weak D call: TRBD1 (5 bases). The length of the CDR3 is 13 residues. Germline V lookup: CDR1 SEHNR, CDR2 FQNEAQ (reference sequence). Trimming stripped 3 bases from V and 5 bases from J, with 8 bases between. For the CDR3, the DNA is TGTGCCAGCAGCTTGGGCAGGGATCAGCCCCAGCATTTT. Its protein is CASSLGRDQPQHF. Full variable domain (missing parts from reference TRBV7-9 and TRBJ1-5): DTGVSQNPRHKITKRGQNVTFRCDPISEHNRLYWYRQTLGQGPEFLTYFQNEAQLEKSRLLSDRFSAERPKGSFSTLEIQRTEQGDSAMYLCASSLGRDQPQHFGDGTRLSIL.

The V call is TRBV7-8, the J call TRBJ1-1, with D perhaps TRBD1 (5 bases). V was pared by 5 bases and J by 5 bases, with 18 bases between. The CDR3 runs to 15 residues. Germline lookup yields CDR1 SGHVS and CDR2 FQNEAQ. Here the CDR3 DNA reads TGTGCCAGCAGCGCAGGGCGGTGGGAGATGACTGAAGCTTTCTTT. Amino acids: CASSAGRWEMTEAFF.

J is TRBJ1-5 and V is TRBV30; no reliable D call. The V gene lost 2 bases and the J gene lost 3 bases, with 8 bases spanning the gap. The length of the CDR3 is 13 residues. From germline, CDR1 is GTSNPN and CDR2 SVGIG (reference sequence). CDR3 residues: CAWSSLDNQPQHF. The CDR3 nucleotides are TGTGCCTGGAGTTCCTTAGACAATCAGCCCCAGCATTTT.

The chain is built from TRBV28 and TRBJ2-7; no reliable D call. This CDR3 has 12 amino acids. Trimming stripped 7 bases from V and 2 bases from J, with 9 bases between. Germline V lookup: CDR1 MDHEN, CDR2 SYDVKM. The CDR3 nucleotides read TGTGCCAGCATGGAGTCAACCTACGAGCAGTACTTC. Its translation is CASMESTYEQYF. The full variable domain, with the rest looked up from reference TRBV28 and TRBJ2-7, is DVKVTQSSRYLVKRTGEKVFLECVQDMDHENMFWYRQDPGLGLRLIYFSYDVKMKEKGDIPEGYSVSREKKERFSLILESASTNQTSMYLCASMESTYEQYFGPGTRLTVT.

J is TRBJ1-4 and V is TRBV10-3; 9 bases line up with TRBD1. CDR1 is ENHRY, CDR2 SYGVKD, per germline. CDR3 length: 18 amino acids. V shed 0 bases, J shed 4 bases, and the junction held 9 bases outside the gene matches. The CDR3 sequence: CAISESPGQGYGNEKLFF. The CDR3 nucleotides are TGTGCCATCAGTGAGTCCCCGGGACAGGGCTACGGTAATGAAAAACTGTTTTTT.

The chain combines TRBV6-2 or TRBV6-3 with TRBJ2-2; 7 bases line up with TRBD2. With 6 bases clipped from V and 3 bases from J, the junction kept 10 bases outside the gene matches. The CDR3 sequence is 16 residues long. Germline V gene sequence: CDR1 MNHEY, CDR2 SVGEGT. The CDR3 DNA reads as TGTGCCAGCAGCAAATTGGGCGGGGGAGACACCGGGGAGCTGTTTTTT. Protein product: CASSKLGGGDTGELFF.

V and J are TRBV29-1 and TRBJ1-1; 9 bases agree with TRBD1. The CDR3 spans 18 residues. Germline values: CDR1 SQVTM, CDR2 ANQGSEA. J lost 0 bases, V lost 3 bases, and 14 bases had no gene match. CDR3 sequence reads: CSVDPRGQGSPLNTEAFF. In DNA form, the CDR3 reads TGCAGCGTTGATCCTCGGGGACAGGGCTCACCCCTGAACACTGAAGCTTTCTTT.

The rearrangement joins TRBV30 to TRBJ2-5; D unresolved. The CDR3 extends over 13 amino acids. With 1 base removed from V and 0 bases from J, the gap between germline ends came to 6 bases. Per the germline V gene, CDR1 is GTSNPN and CDR2 is SVGIG (reference sequence). The CDR3, as DNA: TGTGCCTGGAGTGAGAATAACCAAGAGACCCAGTACTTC. Translated, it gives CAWSENNQETQYF.